This T cell receptor beta chain derives from a study of blood T cell repertoires in COVID-19. Background on the study: Acute and convalescent COVID-19 specimens originated in the United States, Italy and Spain. The cDNA or gDNA used as material had been derived from T cells, B-cell-depleted T cells, or PBMCs.

Residents of 24 US areas, aged roughly 18 to 89 years, made up the participants. Only in-frame clones appear in the TCRdb table, and some are missing; sequencing was by immunoSEQ multiplex PCR. The sample holds about 180,000 clones; about 78% are singletons and the top ten take 15% to 20%. CDR1 is SGHRS, CDR2 YFSETQ, per germline. CDR3 length: 18 residues. V dropped 0 bases and J dropped 2; count of bases not matched to a gene: 8. The source of this sequence is a woman aged 50 to 60 who had recovered from COVID-19. The chain couples TRBV5-1 to TRBJ2-7, with TRBD2 matching over 13 bases. Sequencing input: PBMCs or T cells enriched from blood (not recorded which). The CDR3 spells CASSLAWTSGSLTYEQYF. DNA of the CDR3: TGCGCCAGCAGCTTGGCGTGGACTAGCGGGAGTCTTACCTACGAGCAGTACTTC.